This T cell receptor (beta chain) was recovered during a study of blood T cell repertoires in COVID-19. Overall study context: The United States, Italy and Spain supplied acute and convalescent COVID-19 samples. The analysed material was cDNA or gDNA that came from T cells, B-cell-depleted T cells, or PBMCs.

A few counts support this clone. In the study's own analysis: Using reference gene primer amplification, nucleated cell counts were estimated. The protocol was immunoSEQ multiplex PCR, while the TCRdb copy is restricted to in-frame clones and leaves out a portion. The V and J calls and the clone size are those of that table, but D and trimming were determined from the DNA. The sample yields some 14,000 clones, around four fifths seen once. The V end was cut by 3 bases, the J end by 3 bases, with 8 bases between. Per the germline V gene, CDR1 is SNHLY and CDR2 is FYNNEI. This CDR3 has 13 amino acids. Sequencing was performed on peripheral blood. This TCR derives from a man aged 35-49 years with active or convalescent COVID-19. The chain links TRBV2 to TRBJ1-2; no definite D call. Here the CDR3 DNA reads TGTGCCAGCAGTGATCAAGAGCACTATGGCTACACCTTC. Its protein is CASSDQEHYGYTF.